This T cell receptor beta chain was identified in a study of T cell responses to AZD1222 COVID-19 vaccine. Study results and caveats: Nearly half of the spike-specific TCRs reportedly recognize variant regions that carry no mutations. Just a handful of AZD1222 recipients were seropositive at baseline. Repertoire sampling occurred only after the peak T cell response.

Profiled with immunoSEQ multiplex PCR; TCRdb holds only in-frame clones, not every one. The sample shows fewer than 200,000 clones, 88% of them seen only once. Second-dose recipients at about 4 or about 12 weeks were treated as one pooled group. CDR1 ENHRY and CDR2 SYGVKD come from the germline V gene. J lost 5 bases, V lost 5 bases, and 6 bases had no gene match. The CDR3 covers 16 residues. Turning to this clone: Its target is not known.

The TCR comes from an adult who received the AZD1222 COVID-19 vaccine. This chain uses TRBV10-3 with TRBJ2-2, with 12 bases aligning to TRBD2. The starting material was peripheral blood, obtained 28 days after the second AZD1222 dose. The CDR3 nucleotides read TGTGCCATCAGTACGACTAGCGGGAGCGAAACCGGGGAGCTGTTTTTT. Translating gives CAISTTSGSETGELFF.